These 10 T cell receptor beta chains were sequenced from one sample in a study of T-cell memory formation after mild COVID-19. One entry per CDR3 protein results from TCRdb running MiXCR on the 5' RACE reads. This table has approximately 300,000 distinct CDR3 sequences, about a sixth appearing once. Sequenced input: PBMCs or a T cell subset sorted from them (not recorded which). The receptors were sampled from a man aged 18 to 30 who had mild COVID-19 (a few samples of this study predate the infection). Cell type and time point are not known.

About this clonotype itself: At one boundary the junction diverges from the germline segment, which might be a read error. CDR3 DNA sequence: TGTGCTAGCAGCCCAGAAGCCTCCGCCAACACCGGGGAGCTGTTTTTT. This gives the protein CASSPEASANTGELFF. The chain couples TRBV7-7 to TRBJ2-2; D gene unclear. The CDR3 sequence is 16 residues long. Germline values: CDR1 SSHAT, CDR2 FNYEAQ (reference sequence).

V usage is TRBV20-1 and J usage is TRBJ2-7, with 10 bases aligning to TRBD1. Looked up from germline, CDR1 is DFQATT and CDR2 is SNEGSKA (reference sequence). V gave up 6 bases and J gave up 1 base; unmatched junction bases: 9. The CDR3 runs 15 residues. The CDR3 coding sequence is TGCAGTGCGAGACAGGGGGCGAAGCAATCCTACGAGCAGTACTTC. The encoded protein is CSARQGAKQSYEQYF.

This sequence joins TRBV9 and TRBJ1-5; D gene ambiguous. This CDR3 has 13 residues. V lost 5 bases to trimming and J lost 2 bases, with 8 bases between them. Germline assignment: CDR1 SGDLS and CDR2 YYNGEE. The CDR3 DNA reads TGTGCCAGCAGTTCGGGTGGCAATCAGCCCCAGCATTTT. Translation: CASSSGGNQPQHF. Based on the CDR3 plus reference TRBV9 and TRBJ1-5, the full variable domain is DSGVTQTPKHLITATGQRVTLRCSPRSGDLSVYWYQQSLDQGLQFLIQYYNGEERAKGNILERFSAQQFPDLHSELNLSSLELGDSALYFCASSSGGNQPQHFGDGTRLSIL.

The chain combines TRBV6-2 or TRBV6-3 with TRBJ1-2, with 7 bases lining up with TRBD1. This CDR3 is built from 14 residues. Germline V gives CDR1 MNHEY, CDR2 SVGEGT. Trimming cost V 4 bases and J 6 bases; bases outside gene matches: 8. CDR3 protein: CASSLTGQVDGYTF. CDR3 bases: TGTGCCAGCAGTTTAACCGGACAGGTAGATGGCTACACCTTC.

The rearrangement joins TRBV28 to TRBJ1-6, with TRBD1 as a possible D gene (6 bases). Germline V gene sequence: CDR1 MDHEN, CDR2 SYDVKM. Deletions cut 5 bases from V and 7 bases from J, with 15 bases between. This CDR3 contains 15 residues. CDR3 region: CASSNVGGLNSPLHF. The CDR3 DNA reads TGTGCCAGCAGTAACGTCGGGGGGCTGAATTCACCCCTCCACTTT. The whole variable domain, remainder taken from reference TRBV28 and TRBJ1-6, is DVKVTQSSRYLVKRTGEKVFLECVQDMDHENMFWYRQDPGLGLRLIYFSYDVKMKEKGDIPEGYSVSREKKERFSLILESASTNQTSMYLCASSNVGGLNSPLHFGNGTRLTVT.

This clonotype has only a few counts. The chain couples TRBV6-1 to TRBJ2-7; D is perhaps TRBD2 (6 bases). The germline V gene encodes CDR1 MNHNS and CDR2 SASEGT. The CDR3 consists of 14 residues. V shed 6 bases and J shed 4 bases, with 16 bases lying between them. The CDR3 sequence is CASSRDLGGYEQYV. CDR3 nucleotides: TGTGCCAGCAGCCGCGATCTGGGGGGTTACGAGCAGTACGTC.

The genes are TRBV29-1 and TRBJ1-1; D gene uncertain. The CDR3 consists of 13 residues. Germline V gene data show CDR1 as SQVTM and CDR2 as ANQGSEA. V dropped 5 bases and J dropped 2 bases, with 12 bases sitting between them. The CDR3 sequence: CSVIRQPNTEAFF. The CDR3 region has the DNA TGCAGCGTTATCCGGCAGCCAAACACTGAAGCTTTCTTT.

The rearrangement uses TRBV6-2 or TRBV6-3 and TRBJ1-6; D not certain. This CDR3 comprises 15 residues. Per the germline V gene, CDR1 is MNHEY and CDR2 is SVGEGT. Trimming shortened V by 2 bases and J by 7 bases, and 12 bases separated the two germline ends. As DNA, the CDR3 is TGTGCCAGCAGTTACCGGGTAGTACCGAATTCACCCCTCCACTTT. Translation: CASSYRVVPNSPLHF.

This clonotype has more than one count but fewer than ten. The V call is TRBV4-3, the J call TRBJ2-3; D may be TRBD2 (6 bases). Germline CDR1 and CDR2: LGHNA and YSLEER. Deletions cut 1 base from V and 2 bases from J, with 19 bases between. The CDR3 runs 18 residues. Here the CDR3 reads CASSQGVKLAGITDTQYF. DNA of the CDR3: TGCGCCAGCAGCCAAGGAGTGAAGTTGGCGGGGATCACAGATACGCAGTATTTT.

The J gene is TRBJ2-1, the V gene TRBV5-1; 10 bases line up with TRBD2. The CDR3 length is 16 residues. CDR1 is SGHRS, CDR2 YFSETQ, per germline. J gave up 7 bases and V 4 bases, and 11 bases lay outside the gene matches. CDR3 residues: CASSATTSGVPNEQFF. DNA of the CDR3: TGCGCCAGCAGCGCCACCACTAGCGGGGTGCCTAATGAGCAGTTCTTC.